These 9 T cell receptor beta chains share one sample of origin, sequenced in a study of blood T cell repertoires in COVID-19. Sequenced by immunoSEQ multiplex PCR; TCRdb stores in-frame clones only, minus some. The profile shows roughly 200,000 clones, over 80% of them singletons. Input material: peripheral blood. These receptors originate from a man aged 35 to 55 with acute or convalescent COVID-19.

The rearrangement uses TRBV11-3 and TRBJ1-1; D gene unclear. V was shortened by 1 base and J by 6 bases, with 9 bases between the two germline ends. Germline V gene lookup returns CDR1 SGHNT and CDR2 YENEEA. The CDR3 spans 13 residues. The CDR3 reads CASSLVEGAEAFF. The CDR3 coding sequence is TGTGCCAGCAGCTTAGTAGAGGGCGCTGAAGCTTTCTTT.

V gene TRBV7-2 combines with J gene TRBJ1-1, with D uncertain. The germline gives CDR1 SGHTA, CDR2 FQGNSA. This CDR3 is built from 14 residues. Trimming stripped 3 bases from V and 5 bases from J, with 13 bases between. This CDR3 reads CASSLEIRGTEAFF. CDR3 coding DNA: TGTGCCAGCAGCTTGGAAATTCGGGGTACTGAAGCTTTCTTT.

The chain carries TRBV29-1 and TRBJ1-3; a possible D gene is TRBD1 (6 bases). Trimming shortened V by 6 bases and J by 2 bases, and 11 bases separated the two germline ends. This CDR3 contains 13 residues. Germline V gene data show CDR1 as SQVTM and CDR2 as ANQGSEA. The CDR3 protein is CSVGTTAGNTIYF. In nucleotides, the CDR3 is TGCAGCGTGGGGACAACTGCTGGAAACACCATATATTTT.

This chain links TRBV19 with TRBJ1-2, with D possibly being TRBD1 (5 bases). Germline V gives CDR1 LNHDA, CDR2 SQIVND (reference sequence). CDR3 length: 13 amino acids. V lost 2 bases and J 6 bases, leaving 10 bases between the germline ends. The CDR3 nucleotides are TGTGCCAGTAGTATATCGACAGCGAATGGCTACACCTTC. It codes for CASSISTANGYTF.

The rearrangement links TRBV19 to TRBJ1-4, with D possibly TRBD1 on 5 matching bases. V was clipped by 3 bases and J by 4 bases, with 12 bases between them. CDR3 length: 15 residues. In germline, CDR1 is LNHDA, CDR2 SQIVND (reference sequence). CDR3 nucleotides: TGTGCCAGTAGTATCAGCAGGGCCGGTAATGAAAAACTGTTTTTT. Translation: CASSISRAGNEKLFF.

This clone turned up a few times. J is TRBJ1-6 and V is TRBV2; D is possibly TRBD1 (6 bases). Germline-derived CDR1 and CDR2 are SNHLY and FYNNEI. CDR3 length: 14 amino acids. V lost 2 bases, J lost 10 bases, and 12 bases lay in between. CDR3 sequence: CASSERTAASPLHF. The CDR3 nucleotides read TGTGCCAGCAGTGAAAGGACAGCAGCCTCACCCCTCCACTTT.

The chain employs TRBV18 and TRBJ2-5; 8 bases line up with TRBD1. Germline V lookup: CDR1 KGHSH, CDR2 LQKENI. CDR3 length: 16 residues. V lost 0 bases to trimming and J lost 2 bases; unmatched junction nucleotides: 5. CDR3 in DNA: TGTGCCAGCTCACCACCCAGGGGGCAGAAACAAGAGACCCAGTACTTC. Its protein product is CASSPPRGQKQETQYF.

The rearrangement joins TRBV10-3 to TRBJ1-3, with a possible D match to TRBD1 (6 bases). The CDR3 runs 14 residues. CDR1 and CDR2 (germline): ENHRY, SYGVKD. Deletions cut 6 bases from V and 5 bases from J, with 14 bases between. DNA for the CDR3: TGTGCCATCAGCTCCACAGGGAATAGAAACACCATATATTTT. This translates into CAISSTGNRNTIYF.

This clone was detected once. The CDR3 DNA is TGCGCCAGCAGCCTCTACCGCGACTCCCCTGCCGAGCAGTACTTC. Protein product: CASSLYRDSPAEQYF. The J gene is TRBJ2-7, the V gene TRBV4-1; D ambiguous. There are 15 residues in the CDR3. Trimming took off 4 bases at V and 6 bases at J, with 19 bases between the two ends. The germline V gene has CDR1 MGHRA and CDR2 YSYEKL.